The 23 T cell receptor beta chains reported below all come from one sample, sequenced in a study of shared clonotypes between healthy human individuals. Method: immunoSEQ multiplex PCR; TCRdb's copy keeps in-frame clones and lacks some. This sample carries about 2.4 million clones, approximately 93% of them seen once, and the ten largest clones take about 0.38%. The sample was naive CD4+ T cells from PBMCs. Regarding subset: CD45RA+ positively selected. The source is a man aged 18 to 35 in good health. Some clones in this sample may be carry-over from other donors' samples.

The chain links TRBV2 to TRBJ2-7, with D perhaps given as TRBD1 or TRBD2 (7 bases each). Germline CDR1 reads SNHLY; CDR2 reads FYNNEI. This CDR3 has 15 residues. V lost 4 bases and J lost 0, with 13 bases in between. The chain's CDR3 is CASSVGGGSSYEQYF. Here the CDR3 DNA reads TGTGCCAGCAGTGTAGGGGGCGGGAGCTCCTACGAGCAGTACTTC.

This clone has just one count. This chain uses TRBV5-1 with TRBJ2-1, with 8 bases identical to TRBD2. Per germline, CDR1 SGHRS and CDR2 YFSETQ. CDR3 length: 16 residues. V was pared by 0 bases and J by 2 bases, with 4 bases of the junction left unmatched. The CDR3 DNA reads as TGCGCCAGCAGCTTGGAGGTAGCGGGGCCCTACAATGAGCAGTTCTTC. It is translated as CASSLEVAGPYNEQFF.

This chain uses TRBV15 with TRBJ1-1; 7 positions agree with TRBD1. The V segment lost 1 base and the J segment 6 bases; nucleotides outside the gene matches: 11. The CDR3 sequence is 16 residues long. CDR1 is LNHNV and CDR2 is YYDKDF in the germline V gene (reference sequence). CDR3 DNA sequence: TGTGCCACCAGCAGAGGAGGGGAGGGGGCCTTTGCTGAAGCTTTCTTT. Amino acids: CATSRGGEGAFAEAFF.

The chain employs TRBV7-3 and TRBJ2-7; possibly TRBD2 for D (6 bases). CDR1 and CDR2 from the germline V gene are SGHTA and FQGTGA. V lost 1 base and J lost 3, with 10 bases in between. The CDR3 runs 14 residues. CDR3 nucleotides: TGTGCCAGCAGCTTAATAGTGGGAGGCTACGAGCAGTACTTC. Residues: CASSLIVGGYEQYF.

The chain carries TRBV7-8 and TRBJ1-2, with TRBD1 identical over 12 bases. V was clipped by 3 bases and J by 7 bases; unmatched bases: 9. CDR1 and CDR2 from the germline V gene are SGHVS and FQNEAQ. This CDR3 is 16 amino acids long. This CDR3 reads CASSLGQGATKGGYTF. CDR3 sequence (DNA): TGTGCCAGCAGCTTGGGACAGGGGGCGACCAAGGGTGGCTACACCTTC. The complete variable domain, with remaining parts taken from reference TRBV7-8 and TRBJ1-2, reads GAGVSQSPRYKVAKRGQDVALRCDPISGHVSLFWYQQALGQGPEFLTYFQNEAQLDKSGLPSDRFFAERPEGSVSTLKIQRTQQEDSAVYLCASSLGQGATKGGYTFGSGTRLTVV.

J is TRBJ2-1 and V is TRBV30; TRBD2 agrees at 10 bases. Per the germline V gene, CDR1 is GTSNPN and CDR2 is SVGIG (reference sequence). The CDR3 has 14 residues. V was clipped by 3 bases and J by 6 bases; unmatched bases: 5. The CDR3 region has the DNA TGTGCCTGGAGATATCTAGCGGGGGTCAATGAGCAGTTCTTC. Its translation is CAWRYLAGVNEQFF.

The genes are TRBV13 and TRBJ1-2; D perhaps matches TRBD1 (6 bases). This CDR3 is built from 14 residues. Germline V gives CDR1 PRHDT, CDR2 FYEKMQ (reference sequence). V lost 4 bases, J lost 3 bases, and 12 bases lay in between. CDR3 sequence (DNA): TGTGCCAGCAGCTCGACGGGGGCGTACTATGGCTACACCTTC. It translates to CASSSTGAYYGYTF. Full variable domain (missing parts from reference TRBV13 and TRBJ1-2): AAGVIQSPRHLIKEKRETATLKCYPIPRHDTVYWYQQGPGQDPQFLISFYEKMQSDKGSIPDRFSAQQFSDYHSELNMSSLELGDSALYFCASSSTGAYYGYTFGSGTRLTVV.

Details on this clone: Other DNA sequences in the same sample also yield this CDR3. This chain joins TRBV28 and TRBJ1-1; D gene ambiguous. This CDR3 has 12 residues. Deletions cut 6 bases from V and 5 bases from J, with 10 bases between. Germline V gene lookup returns CDR1 MDHEN and CDR2 SYDVKM. CDR3 nucleotides: TGTGCCAGCAGCCTTCGTGAGACTGAAGCTTTCTTT. Protein: CASSLRETEAFF.

This chain joins TRBV7-3 and TRBJ1-2; 7 bases are shared with TRBD1. Trimming removed 5 bases from V and 2 bases from J; junction bases left unmatched: 2. CDR3 length: 13 residues. Germline CDR1 is SGHTA and CDR2 is FQGTGA. The CDR3 here is CASSAQGNYGYTF. CDR3 coding DNA: TGTGCCAGCAGCGCACAGGGGAACTATGGCTACACCTTC. Full variable domain (remainder filled in from reference TRBV7-3 and TRBJ1-2): GAGVSQTPSNKVTEKGKYVELRCDPISGHTALYWYRQSLGQGPEFLIYFQGTGAADDSGLPNDRFFAVRPEGSVSTLKIQRTERGDSAVYLCASSAQGNYGYTFGSGTRLTVV.

As to this clone: Different DNA sequences within this sample yield the same CDR3. V gene TRBV18 combines with J gene TRBJ2-7; 11 bases align to TRBD2. Germline V gene data show CDR1 as KGHSH and CDR2 as LQKENI. The CDR3 runs to 15 residues. V shed 3 bases and J 5 bases; nucleotides not matched to a gene: 6. CDR3 region: CASSPPGLAGDEQYF. The CDR3 nucleotides read TGTGCCAGCTCACCTCCCGGACTAGCGGGCGACGAGCAGTACTTC.

In regard to this clone: The same CDR3 arises from other DNA sequences in this sample as well. The V and J genes are TRBV19 and TRBJ1-1; the D gene is possibly TRBD1 (5 bases). From germline, CDR1 is LNHDA and CDR2 SQIVND (reference sequence). This CDR3 spans 13 amino acids. The V gene lost 5 bases and the J gene lost 5 bases, with 12 bases spanning the gap. The CDR3 reads CASSRQGGTEAFF. The CDR3 region has the DNA TGTGCCAGTAGTCGGCAGGGAGGAACTGAAGCTTTCTTT.

A word on this clone: The identical CDR3 is also encoded by other nucleotide sequences in the sample. The gene calls are TRBV7-2 and TRBJ1-1; the match to TRBD1 covers 7 bases. The CDR3 totals 13 residues. The germline V gene has CDR1 SGHTA and CDR2 FQGNSA. Trimming cost V 2 bases and J 5 bases; bases outside gene matches: 2. CDR3 loop: CASSLQGGTEAFF. CDR3 bases: TGTGCCAGCAGCTTACAGGGGGGGACTGAAGCTTTCTTT.

The J gene is TRBJ2-1, the V gene TRBV9; D ambiguous. Germline V gene lookup returns CDR1 SGDLS and CDR2 YYNGEE. The CDR3 length is 14 residues. Deletions cut 1 base from V and 6 bases from J, with 11 bases between. The CDR3 loop reads CASSVSSASNEQFF. Here the CDR3 DNA reads TGTGCCAGCAGCGTATCGTCTGCTAGCAATGAGCAGTTCTTC.

The chain carries TRBV29-1 and TRBJ2-2; D is possibly TRBD1 (5 bases). This CDR3 contains 13 residues. Looked up from germline, CDR1 is SQVTM and CDR2 is ANQGSEA. V was clipped by 6 bases and J by 5 bases, with 13 bases between them. The CDR3 reads CSVDSRGTGELFF. The CDR3 DNA reads as TGCAGCGTCGATTCAAGGGGAACCGGGGAGCTGTTTTTT.

The V and J genes are TRBV19 and TRBJ1-2, with D perhaps TRBD1 (5 bases). This CDR3 contains 13 residues. V was cut by 3 bases and J by 3 bases, with 8 bases left in between. CDR1 and CDR2 (germline): LNHDA, SQIVND (reference sequence). CDR3: CASSMVRDYGYTF. The CDR3 nucleotides read TGTGCCAGTAGTATGGTCAGGGACTATGGCTACACCTTC.

The chain has TRBV7-3 and TRBJ2-2, with a weak D call TRBD1 (6 bases). Germline V gene data show CDR1 as SGHTA and CDR2 as FQGTGA. There are 14 residues in the CDR3. Trimming took 5 bases from V and 0 from J, leaving 7 bases between them. The CDR3, as DNA: TGTGCCAGCAGCGGGGGCGCGAACACCGGGGAGCTGTTTTTT. This codes for CASSGGANTGELFF.

Written as DNA, the CDR3 is TGTGCCAGCAGCGGCGGGGCGGGAGGCGCCTACGAGCAGTACTTC. It yields the protein CASSGGAGGAYEQYF. This chain connects TRBV4-2 to TRBJ2-7; 8 bases agree with TRBD2. V lost 5 bases and J lost 2; bases outside the gene matches: 8. CDR3 length: 15 residues. Germline CDR1 LGHNA, CDR2 YNFKEQ.

The chain couples TRBV25-1 to TRBJ1-2, with D perhaps matching TRBD1 (6 bases). From germline, CDR1 is MGHDK and CDR2 SYGVNS. This CDR3 comprises 13 residues. The germline V and J ends were trimmed by 3 bases and 4 bases, with 9 bases remaining between them. The DNA of the CDR3 is TGTGCCAGCAGTGAGGGGGCGCTCTATGGCTACACCTTC. Protein sequence: CASSEGALYGYTF.

The genes are TRBV5-1 and TRBJ2-7; 9 bases agree with TRBD2. Looked up from germline, CDR1 is SGHRS and CDR2 is YFSETQ. V shed 0 bases and J 6 bases; nucleotides not matched to a gene: 7. This CDR3 comprises 15 residues. CDR3 sequence reads: CASSLVAGVGSEQYF. The CDR3, as DNA: TGCGCCAGCAGCTTGGTAGCGGGAGTGGGAAGCGAGCAGTACTTC.

This clone was seen only once. This chain links TRBV25-1 with TRBJ1-4, with TRBD1 identical over 8 bases. The V and J ends lost 3 bases and 8 bases, in that order; junction bases with no gene match: 8. The CDR3 is made up of 15 amino acids. The V gene's germline CDR1 is MGHDK and CDR2 SYGVNS. CDR3 protein: CASSDSGGAGEKLFF. In DNA form, the CDR3 reads TGTGCCAGCAGTGACTCAGGGGGCGCGGGGGAAAAACTGTTTTTT.

The chain combines TRBV27 with TRBJ2-7; 11 positions match TRBD1. V was pared by 6 bases and J by 4 bases, with 8 bases of the junction left unmatched. The germline V gene has CDR1 MNHEY and CDR2 SMNVEV (reference sequence). CDR3 size: 15 residues. The CDR3 region is CASSLYGDRGYEQYF. The CDR3 bases are TGTGCCAGCAGCCTTTACGGGGACAGGGGGTACGAGCAGTACTTC.

The chain uses TRBV5-1 and TRBJ1-1; D might be TRBD1 (5 bases). CDR3 size: 14 residues. Germline V gene data show CDR1 as SGHRS and CDR2 as YFSETQ. The ends were cut back, 4 bases at V and 1 base at J, with 11 bases in the middle. The CDR3 region has the DNA TGCGCCAGCAGCGGGGGTGCGGGGAACACTGAAGCTTTCTTT. It translates to CASSGGAGNTEAFF.

The V gene is TRBV19, the J gene TRBJ2-5; TRBD1 agrees at 7 bases. This CDR3 has 13 residues. Germline V gives CDR1 LNHDA, CDR2 SQIVND (reference sequence). V trimming: 8 bases; J trimming: 6 bases; junction bases outside the gene matches: 9. The CDR3 coding sequence is TGTGCCAGTTCACACAGGGGTAGGCAGACCCAGTACTTC. This codes for CASSHRGRQTQYF.